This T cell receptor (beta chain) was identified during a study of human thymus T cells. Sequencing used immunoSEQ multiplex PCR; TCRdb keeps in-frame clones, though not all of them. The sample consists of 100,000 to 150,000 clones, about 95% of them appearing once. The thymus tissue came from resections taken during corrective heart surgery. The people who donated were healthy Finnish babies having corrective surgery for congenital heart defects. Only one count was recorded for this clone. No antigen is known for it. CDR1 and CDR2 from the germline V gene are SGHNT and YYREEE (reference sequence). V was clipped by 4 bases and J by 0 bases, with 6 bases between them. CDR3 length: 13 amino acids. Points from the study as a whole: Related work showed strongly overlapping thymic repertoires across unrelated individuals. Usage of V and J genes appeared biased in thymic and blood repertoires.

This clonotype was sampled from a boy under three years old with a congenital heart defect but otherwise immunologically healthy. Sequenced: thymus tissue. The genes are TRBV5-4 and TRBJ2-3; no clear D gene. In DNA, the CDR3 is TGTGCCAGCAGCCCCCAGAGCACAGATACGCAGTATTTT. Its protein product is CASSPQSTDTQYF.